These T cell receptor beta chains were read from a single sample in a study of cytomegalovirus exposure and HLA in healthy donors. The assay was immunoSEQ multiplex PCR, and TCRdb's table has in-frame clones only and misses some. The sample lists roughly 100,000 clones, over 70% occurring once. Sequencing was carried out using PBMCs. These receptors were obtained from a male donor in good health and CMV-seronegative. The CDR3 runs from the conserved cysteine through the conserved F or W. A D gene is named only where the DNA matches it firmly. Clone size appears in some rows only: once, few, many, or a class for an expanded clone.

size: -; D: TRBD1; J: TRBJ1-4; V: TRBV7-2; DNA: TGTGCCAGCAGCCGAGACAGGGTCTATGAAAAACTGTTTTTT; CDR3: CASSRDRVYEKLFF
size: -; D: TRBD1; J: TRBJ2-1; V: TRBV28; DNA: TGTGCCAGCAGGACAACCGGGACAGGGGGCAATGAGCAGTTCTTC; CDR3: CASRTTGTGGNEQFF
size: -; D: -; J: TRBJ1-2; V: TRBV7-8; DNA: TGTGCCAGCAGCTTAGGGCCCAAAGCTAACTATGGCTACACCTTC; CDR3: CASSLGPKANYGYTF
size: few; D: TRBD2; J: TRBJ2-1; V: TRBV7-9; DNA: TGTGCCAGCAGCTCCTATAGCGGGAGCGCGTACAATGAGCAGTTCTTC; CDR3: CASSSYSGSAYNEQFF
size: -; D: -; J: TRBJ2-2; V: TRBV5-1; DNA: TGCGCCAGCAGCTTGGAAGCCTCTAACACCGGGGAGCTGTTTTTT; CDR3: CASSLEASNTGELFF
size: -; D: TRBD2; J: TRBJ2-5; V: TRBV5-1; DNA: TGCGCCAGCAGCTTTAGAGGGGAGGGAGAGACCCAGTACTTC; CDR3: CASSFRGEGETQYF
size: -; D: TRBD2; J: TRBJ2-7; V: TRBV19; DNA: TGTGCCAGTAGTCCTCCGGGACTAGCGCTAACCTACGAGCAGTACTTC; CDR3: CASSPPGLALTYEQYF
size: few; D: -; J: TRBJ1-1; V: TRBV20-1; DNA: TGCAGTGCCAAGCGAGGGACTGAAGCTTTCTTT; CDR3: CSAKRGTEAFF
size: -; D: -; J: TRBJ1-5; V: TRBV28; DNA: TGTGCCAGCAGTTTACCCCGCGGGCCCCAGCATTTT; CDR3: CASSLPRGPQHF
size: -; D: TRBD1; J: TRBJ1-2; V: TRBV7-9; DNA: TGTGCCAGCAGCTTAGGACAGGGGAACTATGGCTACACCTTC; CDR3: CASSLGQGNYGYTF
size: -; D: -; J: TRBJ2-5; V: TRBV9; DNA: TGTGCCAGCGGGTCCCTAGGAGGGGAGACCCAGTACTTC; CDR3: CASGSLGGETQYF
size: -; D: -; J: TRBJ1-1; V: TRBV18; DNA: TGTGCCAGCTCACCAAGGGACACCGCGGTAGCTGAAGCTTTCTTT; CDR3: CASSPRDTAVAEAFF
size: -; D: TRBD2; J: TRBJ2-2; V: TRBV4-1; DNA: TGCGCCAGCAGCCAGAGGGGCCGTAGCGGGAGTCAGCCCGGGGAGCTGTTTTTT; CDR3: CASSQRGRSGSQPGELFF
size: -; D: -; J: TRBJ1-5; V: TRBV29-1; DNA: TGCAGCGTTGTGGAGTTGGGGGGGGATCAGCCCCAGCATTTT; CDR3: CSVVELGGDQPQHF
size: -; D: TRBD2; J: TRBJ2-1; V: TRBV27; DNA: TGTGCCAGCAGTTTAAAACCGCTAGCGGGAGGGTCCAATGAGCAGTTCTTC; CDR3: CASSLKPLAGGSNEQFF
size: -; D: -; J: TRBJ2-1; V: TRBV7-6; DNA: TGTGCCAGCAGCTTAAGCCAGGGTTCCTACAATGAGCAGTTCTTC; CDR3: CASSLSQGSYNEQFF
size: -; D: -; J: TRBJ2-3; V: TRBV6-4; DNA: TGTGCCAGCAGTGCCGAACCAGCGGGTGCCCCAGATACGCAGTATTTT; CDR3: CASSAEPAGAPDTQYF
size: -; D: -; J: TRBJ2-5; V: TRBV7-9; DNA: TGTGCCAGCAGCTTTCTGGGACAACCGAATCGAGAGACCCAGTACTTC; CDR3: CASSFLGQPNRETQYF
size: -; D: TRBD1; J: TRBJ1-5; V: TRBV27; DNA: TGTGCCAGCAGTCAGGACAGGGGGCGGGATCAGCCCCAGCATTTT; CDR3: CASSQDRGRDQPQHF
size: -; D: -; J: TRBJ1-3; V: TRBV29-1; DNA: TGCAGCGTCCGGGGCTCTGGAAACACCATATATTTT; CDR3: CSVRGSGNTIYF
size: -; D: -; J: TRBJ1-5; V: TRBV6-6; DNA: TGTGCCAGCAGTTACATTTCAGGGAATCAGCCCCAGCATTTT; CDR3: CASSYISGNQPQHF
size: -; D: TRBD1; J: TRBJ1-1; V: TRBV19; DNA: TGTGCCAGTAGCCCGCAGGGGGCTTTTGAAGCTTTCTTT; CDR3: CASSPQGAFEAFF
size: -; D: -; J: TRBJ1-2; V: TRBV14; DNA: TGTGCCAGCAGCCATCTGCTCCCGGAGGGAGCTAACTATGGTTACACCTTC; CDR3: CASSHLLPEGANYGYTF
size: -; D: TRBD2; J: TRBJ2-7; V: TRBV7-2; DNA: TGTGCCAGCAGCTTATCGGGCGGGAGGGCTTCTTACGAGCAGTACTTC; CDR3: CASSLSGGRASYEQYF
size: few; D: -; J: TRBJ2-3; V: TRBV27; DNA: TGTGCCAGCAGTTTAGGGGGCCTACAGGGCTCCTCAGATACGCAGTATTTT; CDR3: CASSLGGLQGSSDTQYF
size: -; D: -; J: TRBJ1-6; V: TRBV7-9; DNA: TGTGCCAGCAGCTTAGTCAGTAGCGGAGTAAGTTATTCACCCCTCCACTTT; CDR3: CASSLVSSGVSYSPLHF
size: -; D: -; J: TRBJ1-4; V: TRBV5-4; DNA: TGTGCCAGCAGCTTGCTCTCTACGTCAGGGGAGACTAATGAAAAACTGTTTTTT; CDR3: CASSLLSTSGETNEKLFF
size: -; D: TRBD2; J: TRBJ2-1; V: TRBV29-1; DNA: TGCAGCGGCAATAGCGGGGACAATGAGCAGTTCTTC; CDR3: CSGNSGDNEQFF
size: once; D: TRBD2; J: TRBJ2-7; V: TRBV4-3; DNA: TGCGCCAGCAGCCAGGGAATGGGTAGCGGGAGTTACGAGCAGTACTTC; CDR3: CASSQGMGSGSYEQYF
size: -; D: TRBD2; J: TRBJ2-1; V: TRBV4-1; DNA: TGCGCCAGCAGCCGTCGGACTAGCGGGGGTATCAATGAGCAGTTCTTC; CDR3: CASSRRTSGGINEQFF
size: -; D: TRBD2; J: TRBJ2-1; V: TRBV19; DNA: TGTGCCAGTAAAGGCGGGAGGGCCAACTCCTACAATGAGCAGTTCTTC; CDR3: CASKGGRANSYNEQFF
size: -; D: TRBD2; J: TRBJ2-3; V: TRBV27; DNA: TGTGCCAGCAGTTGGGGACTAGCAGGAGGTTATACGCAGTATTTT; CDR3: CASSWGLAGGYTQYF
size: -; D: TRBD2; J: TRBJ2-5; V: TRBV12-5; DNA: TGTGCTAGTGGTTTAGGGACTACGCAAGAGACCCAGTACTTC; CDR3: CASGLGTTQETQYF
size: -; D: -; J: TRBJ2-7; V: TRBV6-1; DNA: TGTGCCAGCAGACGGGGAGGGACACCTTCCTACGAGCAGTACTTC; CDR3: CASRRGGTPSYEQYF
size: few; D: -; J: TRBJ1-5; V: TRBV19; DNA: TGTGCCAGTAGTATAGGAAGCATGAATCAGCCCCAGCATTTT; CDR3: CASSIGSMNQPQHF
size: -; D: -; J: TRBJ2-2; V: TRBV7-9; DNA: TGTGCCAGCAGCTTATCTGGTCCGGTAGCCGGGGAGCTGTTTTTT; CDR3: CASSLSGPVAGELFF
size: -; D: TRBD2; J: TRBJ2-7; V: TRBV7-8; DNA: TGTGCCAGCAGCCCGGGGGGGGACTTAAACTACGAGCAGTACTTC; CDR3: CASSPGGDLNYEQYF
size: -; D: TRBD2; J: TRBJ2-2; V: TRBV9; DNA: TGTGCCAGCAGCGTAGGGGGACTAGCGGGGACCGGGGAGCTGTTTTTT; CDR3: CASSVGGLAGTGELFF
size: -; D: -; J: TRBJ2-1; V: TRBV7-9; DNA: TGTGCCAGCAGCCACCCAATCTTGTGGTCGGGGCAGTTCTTC; CDR3: CASSHPILWSGQFF
size: -; D: TRBD2; J: TRBJ2-5; V: TRBV4-1; DNA: TGCGCCAGCAGCTACGGACTAGCGGGAGGCGAGACCCAGTACTTC; CDR3: CASSYGLAGGETQYF
size: -; D: -; J: TRBJ2-1; V: TRBV19; DNA: TGTGCCAGTAGTATAAGCGGGCATGAGCAGTTCTTC; CDR3: CASSISGHEQFF
size: -; D: -; J: TRBJ2-7; V: TRBV2; DNA: TGTGCCTGCCGGGATCTAGTTTTTCTACCCTACGAGCAGTACTTC; CDR3: CACRDLVFLPYEQYF